This TCR beta chain was captured by sequencing in a study of blood T cell repertoires in COVID-19. Produced via immunoSEQ multiplex PCR; TCRdb's table is partial and in-frame only. Of about 250,000 clones detected, approximately 83% appear once; the ten largest clones hold around 4.5%. Across over 20 US areas, participants ranged in age from roughly 18 to 95 years. What the recovered Cohort 3 donors had was two negative PCRs, clearance, or symptom resolution. Germline trimming cut 4 bases from V and 2 bases from J; bases unmatched to any gene: 3. Germline V CDR1 and CDR2: MDHEN, SYDVKM. The CDR3 loop spans 14 amino acids.

Sample: PBMCs or T cells enriched from blood (not recorded which). The clonotype comes from a woman aged 30 to 39 who had recovered from COVID-19. The chain couples TRBV28 to TRBJ1-2; 8 nucleotides agree with TRBD1. The CDR3 coding sequence is TGTGCCAGCAGTTCCCGGGACAGGAACTATGGCTACACCTTC. The encoded protein is CASSSRDRNYGYTF.